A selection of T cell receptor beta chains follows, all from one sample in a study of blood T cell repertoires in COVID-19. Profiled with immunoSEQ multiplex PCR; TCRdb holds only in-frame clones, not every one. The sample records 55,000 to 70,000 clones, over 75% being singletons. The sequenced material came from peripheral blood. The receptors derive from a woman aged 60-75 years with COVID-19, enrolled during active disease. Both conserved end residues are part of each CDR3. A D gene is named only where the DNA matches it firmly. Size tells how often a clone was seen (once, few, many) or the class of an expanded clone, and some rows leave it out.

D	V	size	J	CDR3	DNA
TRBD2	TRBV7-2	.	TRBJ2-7	CASSTPPGTSGRAKKQYF	TGTGCCAGCAGCACCCCCCCCGGGACTAGCGGGAGGGCGAAAAAGCAGTACTTC
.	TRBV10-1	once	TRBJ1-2	CASSESSGRAYGYTF	TGCGCCAGCAGTGAGTCGTCCGGGAGAGCTTATGGCTACACCTTC
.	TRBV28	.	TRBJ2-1	CASSPLAAYNEQFF	TGTGCCAGCAGCCCCTTGGCGGCCTACAATGAGCAGTTCTTC
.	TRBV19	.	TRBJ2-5	CASSATDSQETQYF	TGTGCCAGTAGTGCAACGGACAGCCAAGAGACCCAGTACTTC
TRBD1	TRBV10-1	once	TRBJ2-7	CASSEGTGGKQYF	TGCGCCAGCAGTGAAGGGACAGGGGGAAAGCAGTACTTC
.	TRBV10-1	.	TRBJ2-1	CASSETPESHEQFF	TGCGCCAGCAGTGAGACTCCTGAGTCGCATGAGCAGTTCTTC
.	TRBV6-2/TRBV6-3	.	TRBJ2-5	CASSYSGGSQETQYF	TGTGCCAGCAGTTACTCCGGGGGATCCCAAGAGACCCAGTACTTC
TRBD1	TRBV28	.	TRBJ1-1	CASSPQGFATEAFF	TGTGCCAGCAGTCCACAGGGGTTCGCCACTGAAGCTTTCTTT
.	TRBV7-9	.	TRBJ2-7	CASSFKGRESYEQYF	TGTGCCAGCAGCTTTAAGGGGCGTGAATCCTACGAGCAGTACTTC
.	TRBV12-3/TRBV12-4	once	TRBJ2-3	CASSLGARDTQYF	TGTGCCAGCAGTTTAGGTGCGCGGGATACGCAGTATTTT
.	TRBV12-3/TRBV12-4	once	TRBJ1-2	CASSPGVSYGYTF	TGTGCCAGCAGTCCAGGGGTCAGCTATGGCTACACCTTC
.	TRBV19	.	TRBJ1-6	CASSTRGVLFNSPLHF	TGTGCCAGTAGTACCCGGGGAGTGCTTTTTAATTCACCCCTCCACTTT
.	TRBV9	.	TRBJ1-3	CASSPRTGGSGNTIYF	TGTGCCAGCAGCCCGAGGACTGGCGGCTCTGGAAACACCATATATTTT
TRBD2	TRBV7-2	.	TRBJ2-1	CASSLERGGQFF	TGTGCCAGCAGCTTAGAGCGGGGGGGGCAGTTCTTC
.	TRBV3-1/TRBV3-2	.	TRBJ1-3	CASSQEETGNTIYF	TGTGCCAGCAGCCAAGAGGAGACTGGAAACACCATATATTTT
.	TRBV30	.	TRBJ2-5	CAWSVQMQETQYF	TGTGCCTGGAGTGTCCAAATGCAAGAGACCCAGTACTTC
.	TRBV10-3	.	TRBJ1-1	CAISESLQLGTEAFF	TGTGCCATCAGTGAGTCACTACAACTTGGCACTGAAGCTTTCTTT
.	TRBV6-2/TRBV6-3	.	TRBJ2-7	CASRRTAIGYFYEQYF	TGTGCCAGCCGCCGGACAGCCATAGGGTACTTCTACGAGCAGTACTTC
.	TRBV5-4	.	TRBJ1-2	CASSLGTDYGYTF	TGTGCCAGCAGCTTGGGGACAGACTATGGCTACACCTTC
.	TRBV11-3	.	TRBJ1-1	CASSRGGWTEAFF	TGTGCCAGCAGCCGCGGGGGGTGGACTGAAGCTTTCTTT
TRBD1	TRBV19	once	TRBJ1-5	CASSMAGGQNNQPQHF	TGTGCCAGTAGTATGGCCGGGGGACAGAACAATCAGCCCCAGCATTTT
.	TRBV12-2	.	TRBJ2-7	CASRSSEGLAGGRGYEQYF	TGTGCAAGTCGCTCTTCAGAGGGGCTAGCGGGAGGCCGCGGCTACGAGCAGTACTTC
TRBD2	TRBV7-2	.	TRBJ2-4	CASTRGLAENWNIQYF	TGTGCCAGCACCCGGGGACTAGCGGAAAACTGGAACATTCAGTACTTC
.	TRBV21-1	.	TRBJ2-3	CAKATGSRDTQYF	TGTGCCAAGGCGACAGGGTCAAGAGATACGCAGTATTTT
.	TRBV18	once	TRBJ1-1	CASSPPGLWGVVTEAFF	TGTGCCAGCTCACCACCAGGCTTGTGGGGGGTAGTCACTGAAGCTTTCTTT
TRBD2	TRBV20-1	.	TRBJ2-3	CSASPPGLAPGVNTQYF	TGCAGTGCTAGTCCCCCAGGACTAGCCCCAGGGGTGAATACGCAGTATTTT
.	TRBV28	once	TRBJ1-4	CASRDLLLGEKLFF	TGTGCCAGCAGAGACTTACTCCTCGGTGAAAAACTGTTTTTT
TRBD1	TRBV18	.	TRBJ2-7	CASSQSQGAGEQYF	TGTGCCAGCTCTCAAAGTCAGGGGGCGGGCGAGCAGTACTTC
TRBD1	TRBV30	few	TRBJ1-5	CAWSTGERQPQHF	TGTGCCTGGAGTACAGGGGAGCGCCAGCCCCAGCATTTT
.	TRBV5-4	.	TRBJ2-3	CASSVVPRDTQYF	TGTGCCAGCAGCGTCGTTCCACGGGATACGCAGTATTTT
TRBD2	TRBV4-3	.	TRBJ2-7	CASSQVAGLSYEQYF	TGCGCCAGCAGCCAAGTAGCGGGGCTCTCCTACGAGCAGTACTTC
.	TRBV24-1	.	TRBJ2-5	CATSDFLTEETQYF	TGTGCCACCAGTGATTTCCTGACAGAAGAGACCCAGTACTTC
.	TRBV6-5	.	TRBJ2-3	CASSYSGASTDTQYF	TGTGCCAGCAGTTACTCGGGGGCAAGCACAGATACGCAGTATTTT
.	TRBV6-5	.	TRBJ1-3	CASSSPMGPTIYF	TGTGCCAGCAGTTCCCCCATGGGGCCCACCATATATTTT
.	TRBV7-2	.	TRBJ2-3	CASSLGGVPDTQYF	TGTGCCAGCAGCTTAGGGGGGGTTCCAGATACGCAGTATTTT
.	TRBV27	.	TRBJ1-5	CASSPIRDRKTNQPQHF	TGTGCCAGCAGTCCCATTCGAGACAGAAAAACTAATCAGCCCCAGCATTTT
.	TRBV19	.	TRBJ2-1	CASSIVGGLYNEQFF	TGTGCCAGTAGTATAGTCGGGGGTCTCTACAATGAGCAGTTCTTC